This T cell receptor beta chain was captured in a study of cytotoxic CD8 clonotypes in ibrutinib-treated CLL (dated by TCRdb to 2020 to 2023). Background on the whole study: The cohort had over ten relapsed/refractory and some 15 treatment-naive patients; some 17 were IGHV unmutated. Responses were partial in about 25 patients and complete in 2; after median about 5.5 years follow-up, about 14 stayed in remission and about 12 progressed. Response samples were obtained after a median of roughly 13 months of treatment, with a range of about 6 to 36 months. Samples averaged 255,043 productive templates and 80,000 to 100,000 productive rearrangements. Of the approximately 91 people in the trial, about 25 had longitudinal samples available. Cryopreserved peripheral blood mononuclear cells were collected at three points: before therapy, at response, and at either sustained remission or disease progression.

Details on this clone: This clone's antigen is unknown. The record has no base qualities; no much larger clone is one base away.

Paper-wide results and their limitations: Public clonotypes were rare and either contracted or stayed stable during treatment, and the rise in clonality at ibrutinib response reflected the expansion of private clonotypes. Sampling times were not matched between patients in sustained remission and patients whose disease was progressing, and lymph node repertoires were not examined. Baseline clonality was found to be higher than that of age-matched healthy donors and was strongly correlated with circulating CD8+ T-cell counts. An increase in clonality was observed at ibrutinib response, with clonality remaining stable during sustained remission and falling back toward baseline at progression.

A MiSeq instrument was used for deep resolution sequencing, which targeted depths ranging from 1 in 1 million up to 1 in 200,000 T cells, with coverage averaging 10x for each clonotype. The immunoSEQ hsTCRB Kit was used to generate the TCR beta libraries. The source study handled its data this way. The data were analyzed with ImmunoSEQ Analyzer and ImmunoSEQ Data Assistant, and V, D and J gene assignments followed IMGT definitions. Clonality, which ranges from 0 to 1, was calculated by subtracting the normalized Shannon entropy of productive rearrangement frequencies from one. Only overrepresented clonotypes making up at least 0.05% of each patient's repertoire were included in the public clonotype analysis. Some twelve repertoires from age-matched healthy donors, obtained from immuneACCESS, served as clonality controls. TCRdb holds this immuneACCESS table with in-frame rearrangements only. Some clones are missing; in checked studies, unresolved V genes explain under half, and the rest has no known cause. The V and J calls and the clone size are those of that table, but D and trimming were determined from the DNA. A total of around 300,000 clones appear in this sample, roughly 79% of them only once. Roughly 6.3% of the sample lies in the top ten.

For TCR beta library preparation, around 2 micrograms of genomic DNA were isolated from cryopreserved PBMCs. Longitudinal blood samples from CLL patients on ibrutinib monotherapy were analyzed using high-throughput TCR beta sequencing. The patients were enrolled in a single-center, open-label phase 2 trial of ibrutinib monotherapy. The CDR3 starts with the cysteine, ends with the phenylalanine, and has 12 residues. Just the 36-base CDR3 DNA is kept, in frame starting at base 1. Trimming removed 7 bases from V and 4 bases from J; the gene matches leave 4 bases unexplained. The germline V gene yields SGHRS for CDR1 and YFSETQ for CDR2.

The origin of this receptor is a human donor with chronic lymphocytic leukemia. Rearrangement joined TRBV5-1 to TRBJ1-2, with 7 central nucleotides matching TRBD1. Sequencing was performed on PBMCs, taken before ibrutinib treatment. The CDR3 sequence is CASGRDSYGYTF. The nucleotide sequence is TGCGCCAGCGGAAGGGACAGCTATGGCTACACCTTC.